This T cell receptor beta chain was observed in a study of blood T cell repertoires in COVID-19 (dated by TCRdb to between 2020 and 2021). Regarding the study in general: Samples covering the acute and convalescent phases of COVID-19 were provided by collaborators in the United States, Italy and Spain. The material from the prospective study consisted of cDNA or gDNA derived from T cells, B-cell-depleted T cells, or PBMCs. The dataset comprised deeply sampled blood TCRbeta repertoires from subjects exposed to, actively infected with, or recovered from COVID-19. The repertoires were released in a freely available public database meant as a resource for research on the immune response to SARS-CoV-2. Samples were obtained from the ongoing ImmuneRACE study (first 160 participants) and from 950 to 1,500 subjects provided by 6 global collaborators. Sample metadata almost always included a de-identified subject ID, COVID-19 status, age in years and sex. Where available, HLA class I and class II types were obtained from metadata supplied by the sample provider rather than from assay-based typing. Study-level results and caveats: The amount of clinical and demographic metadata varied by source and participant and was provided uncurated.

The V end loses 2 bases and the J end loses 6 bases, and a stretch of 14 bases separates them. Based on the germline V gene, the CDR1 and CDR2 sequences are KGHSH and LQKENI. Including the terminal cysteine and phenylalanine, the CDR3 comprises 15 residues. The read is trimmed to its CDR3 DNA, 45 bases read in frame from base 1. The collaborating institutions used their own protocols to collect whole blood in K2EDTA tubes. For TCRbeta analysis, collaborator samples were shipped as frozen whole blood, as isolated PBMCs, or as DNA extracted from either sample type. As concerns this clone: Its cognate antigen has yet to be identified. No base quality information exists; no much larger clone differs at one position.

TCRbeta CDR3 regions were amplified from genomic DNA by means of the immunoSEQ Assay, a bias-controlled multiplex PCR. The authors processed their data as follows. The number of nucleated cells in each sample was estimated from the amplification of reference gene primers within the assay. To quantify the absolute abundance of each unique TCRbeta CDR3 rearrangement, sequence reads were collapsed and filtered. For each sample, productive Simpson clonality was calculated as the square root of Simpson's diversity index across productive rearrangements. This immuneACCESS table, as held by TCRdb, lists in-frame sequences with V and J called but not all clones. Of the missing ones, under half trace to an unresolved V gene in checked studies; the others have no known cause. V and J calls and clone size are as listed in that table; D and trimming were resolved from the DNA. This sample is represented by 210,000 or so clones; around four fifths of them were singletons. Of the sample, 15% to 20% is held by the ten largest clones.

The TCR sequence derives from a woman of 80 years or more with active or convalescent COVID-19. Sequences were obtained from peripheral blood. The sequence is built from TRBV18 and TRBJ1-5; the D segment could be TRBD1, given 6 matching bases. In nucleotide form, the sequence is TGTGCCAGCTCACCAACAGGGTCGTTGGGTCAGCCCCAGCATTTT. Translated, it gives CASSPTGSLGQPQHF.